This T cell receptor (beta chain) originates from a study of blood T cell repertoires in COVID-19. Study-wide background: Researchers got acute and convalescent COVID-19 samples from the United States, Italy and Spain. PBMCs, B-cell-depleted T cells, or T cells were the source of the cDNA or gDNA that made up the material.

How the authors handled the data: Amplification of reference gene primers provided the estimated nucleated cell counts. Assay: immunoSEQ multiplex PCR; the TCRdb copy retains only in-frame clones and omits some. The V and J calls and clone size are taken from that table; D and trimming were inferred from the DNA. Here the sample spans some 170,000 clones, approximately 86% being singletons. The CDR3 has 16 residues. Germline CDR1 and CDR2: SGHRS and YFSETQ. Trimming stripped 4 bases from V and 1 base from J, with 15 bases between. Sequencing input: peripheral blood. The rearrangement uses TRBV5-1 and TRBJ1-5, with a weak D call TRBD1 (6 bases). The sequence was obtained from a woman aged 45-65 years with acute or convalescent COVID-19. CDR3 DNA sequence: TGCGCCAGCAGCCTAGGGACAATGGAGAGCAATCAGCCCCAGCATTTT. Translation: CASSLGTMESNQPQHF.